The 24 T cell receptor beta chains below were found in one sample sequenced in a study of breast tumors, draining lymph nodes, adjacent tissues. From the multiplex PCR reads, TCRdb called clonotypes with MiXCR, one entry per CDR3 protein. The repertoire holds some 49,000 distinct CDR3 sequences, with roughly 24% as singletons. Input material: breast tumor tissue. The receptors derive from a female donor with breast cancer. Some clones in this sample may be carry-over from other donors' samples.

This clonotype was seen more than once but under ten times. Possible read error: a much larger clone is one base away. This chain uses TRBV4-1 with TRBJ1-3; the D gene is possibly TRBD1 (6 bases). Germline CDR1 is MGHRA and CDR2 is YSYEKL. The CDR3 runs to 16 residues. The CDR3 DNA reads TGCGCCAGCGGCCAAGGGGGAGACCCCTCTGGAAACACCATATATTTT. Protein sequence: CASGQGGDPSGNTIYF.

This clonotype was observed at least ten times. The chain carries TRBV10-3 and TRBJ2-2; D is perhaps TRBD1 or TRBD2 (5 bases each). The CDR3 is 15 residues long. Germline V gives CDR1 ENHRY, CDR2 SYGVKD. The V end lost 5 bases, the J end lost 1 base, and 11 bases lay between the germline ends. The CDR3 DNA reads TGTGCCATCAGTCCCGGGACGGGGAACACCGGGGAGCTGTTTTTT. It codes for CAISPGTGNTGELFF.

The V gene is TRBV19, the J gene TRBJ1-5; no reliable D call. Per the germline V gene, CDR1 is LNHDA and CDR2 is SQIVND (reference sequence). The CDR3 length is 12 residues. Trimming stripped 6 bases from V and 1 base from J, with 4 bases between. CDR3 loop: CASRFSNQPQHF. CDR3 sequence (DNA): TGTGCCAGTAGGTTCAGCAATCAGCCCCAGCATTTT.

This clonotype was counted many times. The chain combines TRBV6-5 with TRBJ1-2; D is undetermined. V lost 2 bases and J 3 bases, leaving 7 bases between the germline ends. CDR1 MNHEY and CDR2 SVGAGI come from the germline V gene. The CDR3 extends over 13 amino acids. The CDR3 DNA follows: TGTGCCAGCAGTTACGGCTTTTACTATGGCTACACCTTC. Translation gives CASSYGFYYGYTF.

The chain recombines TRBV28 with TRBJ2-7; D is ambiguous. The CDR3 runs 12 residues. V lost 10 bases to trimming and J lost 3 bases, with 13 bases between them. Per the germline V gene, CDR1 is MDHEN and CDR2 is SYDVKM. The CDR3 sequence is CATRSENYEQYF. The CDR3 bases are TGTGCCACCAGGAGCGAGAACTACGAGCAGTACTTC. Looking up the rest from reference TRBV28 and TRBJ2-7 gives the full variable domain: DVKVTQSSRYLVKRTGEKVFLECVQDMDHENMFWYRQDPGLGLRLIYFSYDVKMKEKGDIPEGYSVSREKKERFSLILESASTNQTSMYLCATRSENYEQYFGPGTRLTVT.

This clonotype was picked up many times. The CDR3 loop reads CASSFGRGYGYTF. The CDR3 DNA sequence: TGTGCCAGCAGCTTCGGCAGGGGCTATGGCTACACCTTC. J is TRBJ1-2 and V is TRBV11-1; D is perhaps TRBD1 (6 bases). The CDR3 spans 13 residues. V lost 3 bases and J lost 4, with 9 bases in between. Germline CDR1 SGHAT, CDR2 FQDESV (reference sequence).

This clonotype appeared a few times. The genes are TRBV4-2 and TRBJ2-1; 12 nucleotides line up with TRBD2. The V and J ends lost 10 bases and 7 bases, in that order; junction bases with no gene match: 5. CDR1 and CDR2 (germline): LGHNA, YNFKEQ. The CDR3 is 13 residues long. The CDR3 DNA is TGTGCCACGACTAGCGGGAGAAGTAATGAGCAGTTCTTC. Translation gives CATTSGRSNEQFF.

This clonotype has ten or more counts. V usage is TRBV20-1 and J usage is TRBJ2-7; 10 nucleotides match TRBD2. Per germline, CDR1 DFQATT and CDR2 SNEGSKA (reference sequence). The CDR3 contains 13 residues. The V segment lost 3 bases and the J segment 3 bases; nucleotides outside the gene matches: 2. Written as DNA, the CDR3 is TGCAGTGCTAGCCGACTAGCGGGCTACGAGCAGTACTTC. Translating it yields CSASRLAGYEQYF.

This clonotype has at least ten counts. CDR3 region: CASSVGRGQETQYF. The CDR3 bases are TGTGCCAGCAGCGTAGGTAGGGGGCAAGAGACCCAGTACTTC. The J gene is TRBJ2-5, the V gene TRBV9, with D possibly matching TRBD1 (6 bases). V lost 0 bases to trimming and J lost 2 bases, with 8 bases between them. The CDR3 runs 14 residues. Germline loops: CDR1 SGDLS, CDR2 YYNGEE.

This clonotype has a count of ten or more. The V call is TRBV5-5, the J call TRBJ2-1; TRBD1 is a possible D gene (6 bases). CDR3 length: 15 amino acids. V was shortened by 0 bases and J by 4 bases, with 11 bases between the two germline ends. From germline, CDR1 is SGHKS and CDR2 YYEKEE (reference sequence). CDR3 nucleotides: TGTGCCAGCAGCTTGGGGTGGGGGACATACAATGAGCAGTTCTTC. Amino acid sequence: CASSLGWGTYNEQFF.

The CDR3: CASSFPGQEISTDTQYF. The CDR3 DNA is TGTGCCAGCAGCTTTCCGGGACAGGAGATAAGCACAGATACGCAGTATTTT. The chain links TRBV7-2 to TRBJ2-3; 8 bases agree with TRBD1. CDR1 is SGHTA and CDR2 is FQGNSA in the germline V gene. The V and J ends lost 3 bases and 0 bases, in that order; junction bases with no gene match: 8. The CDR3 is 17 residues long.

At least ten counts were recorded for this clonotype. The chain couples TRBV7-9 to TRBJ2-1; TRBD1 might be the D (6 bases). CDR1 is SEHNR, CDR2 FQNEAQ, per germline (reference sequence). The CDR3 consists of 14 residues. V was shortened by 5 bases and J by 7 bases, with 15 bases between the two germline ends. The CDR3 spells CASSPGHRANEQFF. CDR3 bases: TGTGCCAGCAGCCCAGGCCACAGGGCAAATGAGCAGTTCTTC.

Many counts were recorded for this clonotype. The V and J genes are TRBV2 and TRBJ1-2; no reliable D call. This CDR3 spans 12 amino acids. Per germline, CDR1 SNHLY and CDR2 FYNNEI. Deletions cut 4 bases from V and 4 bases from J, with 7 bases between. The CDR3 region is CASSGRSYGYTF. The CDR3 DNA is TGTGCCAGCAGTGGTCGTTCCTATGGCTACACCTTC.

The chain links TRBV28 to TRBJ1-6; 11 nucleotides line up with TRBD1. Unmatched junction bases numbered 2, after V lost 4 bases and J lost 9 bases. This CDR3 is built from 14 residues. Germline V lookup: CDR1 MDHEN, CDR2 SYDVKM. CDR3 in amino acids: CASSWTGGGSPLHF. The CDR3 DNA sequence: TGTGCCAGCAGTTGGACAGGGGGCGGTTCACCCCTCCACTTT.

V usage is TRBV20-1 and J usage is TRBJ2-6; D is ambiguous. V lost 6 bases and J 1 base, leaving 10 bases between the germline ends. Germline V CDR1 and CDR2: DFQATT, SNEGSKA (reference sequence). This CDR3 has 14 residues. CDR3 protein: CSATQWSGANVLTF. CDR3 coding DNA: TGCAGTGCGACCCAATGGTCTGGGGCCAACGTCCTGACTTTC.

This clonotype was observed many times. J is TRBJ2-7 and V is TRBV28, with no clear D. This CDR3 contains 16 residues. Trimming pared 3 bases from V and 3 bases from J, leaving 18 bases between. CDR1 and CDR2 (germline): MDHEN, SYDVKM. The CDR3 coding sequence is TGTGCCAGCAGTTTGGCTCGAGGCCCGACCATCTACGAGCAGTACTTC. It is translated as CASSLARGPTIYEQYF. The variable domain in full, with the rest retrieved from reference TRBV28 and TRBJ2-7, is DVKVTQSSRYLVKRTGEKVFLECVQDMDHENMFWYRQDPGLGLRLIYFSYDVKMKEKGDIPEGYSVSREKKERFSLILESASTNQTSMYLCASSLARGPTIYEQYFGPGTRLTVT.

This clonotype was detected many times. The chain couples TRBV12-3 or TRBV12-4 to TRBJ2-6; D is ambiguous. This CDR3 has 17 amino acids. V gave up 7 bases and J gave up 1 base, with 17 bases separating them. CDR3 nucleotides: TGTGCCAGCAAAGGATATCCCCCGCAGTCTGGGGCCAACGTCCTGACTTTC. This gives the protein CASKGYPPQSGANVLTF.

This clonotype was seen at least ten times. This chain links TRBV6-4 with TRBJ2-3; TRBD2 matches 7 bases. The V and J ends lost 0 bases and 2 bases, in that order; junction bases with no gene match: 5. Per the germline V gene, CDR1 is MRHNA and CDR2 is SNTAGT. This CDR3 is 16 amino acids long. For the CDR3, the DNA is TGTGCCAGCAGTGACTCCCCTAGCGGCTCCACAGATACGCAGTATTTT. The encoded protein is CASSDSPSGSTDTQYF.

The chain has TRBV28 and TRBJ2-7, with 9 nucleotides matching TRBD1. The V segment lost 10 bases and the J segment 4 bases; nucleotides outside the gene matches: 14. This CDR3 region has 15 residues. Per the germline V gene, CDR1 is MDHEN and CDR2 is SYDVKM. The CDR3 loop is CATRGRDRVPYEQYF. CDR3 DNA: TGTGCCACCAGGGGGCGGGACAGGGTGCCGTACGAGCAGTACTTC. The complete variable domain, with remaining parts taken from reference TRBV28 and TRBJ2-7, reads DVKVTQSSRYLVKRTGEKVFLECVQDMDHENMFWYRQDPGLGLRLIYFSYDVKMKEKGDIPEGYSVSREKKERFSLILESASTNQTSMYLCATRGRDRVPYEQYFGPGTRLTVT.

This clonotype was counted many times. The chain joins TRBV20-1 to TRBJ2-1, with 14 bases that match TRBD2. CDR3 length: 20 residues. With 2 bases clipped from V and 1 base from J, the junction kept 13 bases outside the gene matches. Germline V gene lookup returns CDR1 DFQATT and CDR2 SNEGSKA (reference sequence). CDR3 amino acids: CSARYDQGLAGAPSYNEQFF. CDR3 nucleotides: TGCAGTGCTAGATATGATCAGGGACTAGCGGGAGCCCCGTCCTACAATGAGCAGTTCTTC.

This clonotype was recorded many times. This chain joins TRBV12-3 or TRBV12-4 and TRBJ2-3, with D uncertain. V was cut by 6 bases and J by 4 bases, with 11 bases left in between. This CDR3 region has 13 residues. The CDR3 sequence: CASSHFRADTQYF. CDR3 in DNA: TGTGCCAGCAGCCATTTTCGGGCAGATACGCAGTATTTT.

In its sample, this clonotype was seen a few times. Sequence at one end of the junction differs from germline and may be a read error. This chain connects TRBV28 to TRBJ2-1; 12 nucleotides align to TRBD2. The CDR3 extends over 15 amino acids. Looked up from germline, CDR1 is MDHEN and CDR2 is SYDVKM. Written as DNA, the CDR3 is TGTGTCAGCAGCTCGACTAGCGGGAGTGGTAATGAGCAGTTCTTC. As protein: CVSSSTSGSGNEQFF.

By sample fraction, this clonotype is medium-sized. The genes are TRBV5-1 and TRBJ2-7; tentative D call: TRBD2 (5 bases). This CDR3 has 15 residues. Trimming left V 3 bases short and J 1 base short, with 14 bases between. The V gene's germline CDR1 is SGHRS and CDR2 YFSETQ. CDR3 sequence: CASSYLRERSYEQYF. DNA for the CDR3: TGCGCCAGCAGCTACCTCCGGGAAAGGTCCTACGAGCAGTACTTC. The whole variable domain, filled in from reference TRBV5-1 and TRBJ2-7, reads KAGVTQTPRYLIKTRGQQVTLSCSPISGHRSVSWYQQTPGQGLQFLFEYFSETQRNKGNFPGRFSGRQFSNSRSEMNVSTLELGDSALYLCASSYLRERSYEQYFGPGTRLTVT.

This clonotype was counted a few times. This chain connects TRBV27 to TRBJ2-1; D uncertain. Germline CDR1 and CDR2: MNHEY and SMNVEV (reference sequence). Between the trimmed V and J ends, which lost 5 bases and 0 bases, there was a span of 11 bases. The CDR3 length is 15 residues. CDR3 nucleotides: TGTGCCAGCAGTCCCTACCGGAGCTCCTACAATGAGCAGTTCTTC. Its translation is CASSPYRSSYNEQFF.